This T cell receptor beta chain was sequenced during a study of T cell responses to AZD1222 COVID-19 vaccine. Germline CDR1 reads SGHNT; CDR2 reads YYREEE (reference sequence). The germline V and J ends were trimmed by 4 bases and 3 bases, with 13 bases remaining between them. The CDR3 totals 14 residues. This clone appeared a single time. Clones were sequenced by immunoSEQ multiplex PCR, and TCRdb holds only the in-frame ones, with some missing. The table records around 150,000 clones, 92% of them present only once. The TCR originated in an adult who received the AZD1222 COVID-19 vaccine. This chain connects TRBV5-4 to TRBJ2-5, with D possibly being TRBD1 or TRBD2 (5 bases each). The sample consisted of peripheral blood, taken 28 days after the second AZD1222 dose. As DNA, the CDR3 is TGTGCCAGCAGCGCCCGGGACGCAAAAGAGACCCAGTACTTC. Amino acid sequence: CASSARDAKETQYF.